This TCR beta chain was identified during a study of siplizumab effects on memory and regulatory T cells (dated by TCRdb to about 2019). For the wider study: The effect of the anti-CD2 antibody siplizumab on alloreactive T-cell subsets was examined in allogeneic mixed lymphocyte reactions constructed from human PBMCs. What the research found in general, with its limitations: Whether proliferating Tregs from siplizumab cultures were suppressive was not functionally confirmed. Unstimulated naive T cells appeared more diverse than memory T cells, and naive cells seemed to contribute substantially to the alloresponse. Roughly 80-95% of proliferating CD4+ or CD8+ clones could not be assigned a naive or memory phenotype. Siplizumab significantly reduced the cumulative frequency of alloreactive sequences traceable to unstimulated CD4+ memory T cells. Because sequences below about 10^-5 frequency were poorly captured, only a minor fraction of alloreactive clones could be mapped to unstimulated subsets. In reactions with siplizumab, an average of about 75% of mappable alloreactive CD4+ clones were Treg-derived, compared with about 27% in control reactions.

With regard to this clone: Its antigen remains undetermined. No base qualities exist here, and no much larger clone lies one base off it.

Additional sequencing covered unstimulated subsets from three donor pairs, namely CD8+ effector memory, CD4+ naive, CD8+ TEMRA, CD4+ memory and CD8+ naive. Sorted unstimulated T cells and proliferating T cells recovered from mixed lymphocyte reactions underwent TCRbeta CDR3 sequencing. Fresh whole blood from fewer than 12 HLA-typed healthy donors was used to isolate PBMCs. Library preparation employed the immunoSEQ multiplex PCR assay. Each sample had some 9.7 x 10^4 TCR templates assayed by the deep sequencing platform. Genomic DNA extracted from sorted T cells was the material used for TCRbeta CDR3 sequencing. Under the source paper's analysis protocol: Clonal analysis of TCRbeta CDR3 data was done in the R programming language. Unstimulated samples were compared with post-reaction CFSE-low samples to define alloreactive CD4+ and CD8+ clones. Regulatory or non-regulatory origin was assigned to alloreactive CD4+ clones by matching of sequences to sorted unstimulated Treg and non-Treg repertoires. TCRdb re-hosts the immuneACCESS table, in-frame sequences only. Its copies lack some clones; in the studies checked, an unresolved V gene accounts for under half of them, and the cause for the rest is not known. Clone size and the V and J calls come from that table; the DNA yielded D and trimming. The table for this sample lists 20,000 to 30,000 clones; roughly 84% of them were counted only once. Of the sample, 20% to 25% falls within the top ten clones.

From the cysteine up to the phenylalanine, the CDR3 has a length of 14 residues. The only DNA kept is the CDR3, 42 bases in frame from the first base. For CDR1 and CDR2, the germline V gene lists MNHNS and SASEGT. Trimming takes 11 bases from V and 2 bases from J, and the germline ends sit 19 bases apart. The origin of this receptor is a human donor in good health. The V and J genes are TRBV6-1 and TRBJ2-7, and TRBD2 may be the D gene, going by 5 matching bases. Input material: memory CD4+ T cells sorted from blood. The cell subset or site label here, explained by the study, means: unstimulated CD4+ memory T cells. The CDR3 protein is CAQTVGGRTYEQYF. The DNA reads TGTGCCCAAACAGTGGGCGGGCGAACCTACGAGCAGTACTTC.